This T cell receptor (beta chain) was sequenced in a study of T cell repertoires in cytomegalovirus infection. MiXCR, run by TCRdb on the reads, gives a single entry per CDR3 protein. The table lists about 890,000 distinct CDR3 sequences, approximately 31% of them singletons. V was cut by 0 bases and J by 2 bases, with 11 bases left in between. Germline V gene data show CDR1 as DFQATT and CDR2 as SNEGSKA (reference sequence). This CDR3 comprises 14 residues. Concerning this clonotype itself: The antigen remains unidentified.

The chain recombines TRBV20-1 with TRBJ2-7, with D uncertain. This clonotype was obtained from a human donor in good health (CMV status not recorded). Some clones in this sample may be carry-over from other donors' samples. The material was cultured CD8+ T cells from PBMCs, obtained from culture after CMV antigen stimulation. CDR3 nucleotide sequence: TGCAGTGCTAGAGATGAAGGCCGAGCCTACGAGCAGTACTTC. Its protein is CSARDEGRAYEQYF.